Following are 9 T cell receptor beta chains from one sample sequenced in a study of CD8+ T cells in alopecia areata. Isolated RNA was reverse transcribed into cDNA used as the sequencing template. Profiling relied on immunoSEQ multiplex PCR, and the TCRdb table lists in-frame clones only, not all of them. The data hold more than 100,000 clones, with roughly 53% observed a single time. Sequencing used CD4+ T cells sorted from blood. Source of these receptors: a human donor in good health.

This clone was counted a few times. The chain combines TRBV4-2 with TRBJ2-6; D may be TRBD1 or TRBD2 (5 bases each). Germline-derived CDR1 and CDR2 are LGHNA and YNFKEQ. V dropped 0 bases and J dropped 0 bases, with 9 bases sitting between them. This CDR3 spans 17 amino acids. The CDR3: CASSQDGTSSGANVLTF. In nucleotides, the CDR3 is TGTGCCAGCAGCCAAGATGGGACGAGCTCTGGGGCCAACGTCCTGACTTTC.

This rearrangement joins TRBV5-6 to TRBJ2-7, with 13 bases identical to TRBD2. Trimming removed 4 bases from V and 5 bases from J; junction bases left unmatched: 6. Germline lookup yields CDR1 SGHDT and CDR2 YYEEEE. The CDR3 contains 15 residues. The CDR3, as DNA: TGTGCCAGCAGCCCGGGACTAGCGGGGAGAAACGAGCAGTACTTC. It codes for CASSPGLAGRNEQYF.

This clone was observed a handful of times. The chain joins TRBV29-1 to TRBJ1-1; possibly TRBD1 for D (5 bases). The CDR3 is made up of 14 amino acids. Deletions cut 6 bases from V and 0 bases from J, with 14 bases between. Germline V CDR1 and CDR2: SQVTM, ANQGSEA. The CDR3 here is CSVIQDYLNTEAFF. In DNA, the CDR3 is TGCAGCGTCATACAGGACTACTTGAACACTGAAGCTTTCTTT.

Details on this clone: An end of the junction does not agree with germline; a read error may underlie this. Here the CDR3 reads CASSLDEGLRLALF. In nucleotides, the CDR3 is TGTGCCAGCAGCTTAGACGAAGGGTTGAGACTGGCGCTCTTC. The chain is built from TRBV7-2 and TRBJ2-1; D gene unclear. The CDR3 is 14 amino acids. Germline V lookup: CDR1 SGHTA, CDR2 FQGNSA. Full variable domain (outside the CDR3, taken from reference TRBV7-2 and TRBJ2-1): GAGVSQSPSNKVTEKGKDVELRCDPISGHTALYWYRQSLGQGLEFLIYFQGNSAPDKSGLPSDRFSAERTGGSVSTLTIQRTQQEDSAVYLCASSLDEGLRLALFGPGTRLTVL.

Only a few counts were recorded for this clone. The chain has TRBV19 and TRBJ2-7; D is undetermined. With 6 bases removed from V and 0 bases from J, the gap between germline ends came to 15 bases. CDR3 length: 15 amino acids. From germline, CDR1 is LNHDA and CDR2 SQIVND (reference sequence). The CDR3 bases are TGTGCCAGTAGGCGATACAGCGACCCCTCCTACGAGCAGTACTTC. This gives the protein CASRRYSDPSYEQYF.

V usage is TRBV4-3 and J usage is TRBJ1-1, with no clear D. Germline V gene data show CDR1 as LGHNA and CDR2 as YSLEER. The CDR3 runs to 14 residues. V lost 1 base to trimming and J lost 0 bases, with 6 bases between them. CDR3 residues: CASSQAGVNTEAFF. CDR3 nucleotide sequence: TGCGCCAGCAGCCAAGCAGGTGTGAACACTGAAGCTTTCTTT.

V usage is TRBV27 and J usage is TRBJ2-3; D unclear. The CDR3 loop spans 13 amino acids. Germline V CDR1 and CDR2: MNHEY, SMNVEV (reference sequence). Deletions cut 6 bases from V and 1 base from J, with 8 bases between. CDR3 in amino acids: CASSFVGTDTQYF. The CDR3 DNA reads as TGTGCCAGCAGCTTCGTGGGCACAGATACGCAGTATTTT.

J is TRBJ2-7 and V is TRBV25-1; TRBD2 aligns across 14 bases. The trim removed 4 bases at V and 5 bases at J, leaving 7 bases unmatched. Germline CDR1 MGHDK, CDR2 SYGVNS. The CDR3 consists of 16 residues. CDR3 nucleotides: TGTGCCAGCAGTGGACTAGCGGGGGGGCCTCGCCACGAGCAGTACTTC. Its translation is CASSGLAGGPRHEQYF.

The chain couples TRBV10-3 to TRBJ2-5, with D possibly matching TRBD1 (6 bases). There are 15 residues in the CDR3. V lost 6 bases to trimming and J lost 6 bases, with 20 bases between them. From germline, CDR1 is ENHRY and CDR2 SYGVKD. The CDR3 region is CAISGRQVPVQTQYF. DNA for the CDR3: TGTGCCATCAGCGGAAGACAGGTTCCCGTCCAGACCCAGTACTTC.